A single sample is the source of the 10 T cell receptor beta chains below, sequenced in a study of early T cells in non-severe SARS-CoV-2 infection. TCRdb re-analysed the 5' RACE reads in MiXCR, keeping a single row per CDR3 protein. The sample records about 80,000 distinct CDR3 sequences, 11% being singletons. Sequenced material: whole blood. The receptor set was obtained from an adult who was a healthcare worker with PCR-confirmed SARS-CoV-2 infection or an uninfected control (not recorded which).

This clonotype is classed as medium-sized (0.01 to 0.1%). The rearrangement joins TRBV27 to TRBJ2-3; 10 bases fit TRBD1. The CDR3 is made up of 16 amino acids. Per the germline V gene, CDR1 is MNHEY and CDR2 is SMNVEV (reference sequence). The V segment lost 3 bases and the J segment 2 bases; nucleotides outside the gene matches: 5. The CDR3 loop is CASSLDRGGPTDTQYF. The CDR3 DNA reads TGTGCCAGCAGTTTGGACAGGGGGGGCCCCACAGATACGCAGTATTTT.

The chain uses TRBV9 and TRBJ1-2; D is unclear. CDR1 is SGDLS and CDR2 is YYNGEE in the germline V gene. Trimming stripped 0 bases from V and 1 base from J, with 10 bases between. This CDR3 has 15 amino acids. The DNA of the CDR3 is TGTGCCAGCAGCGTAGGGCAGCATTATAACTATGGCTACACCTTC. It specifies CASSVGQHYNYGYTF.

At least ten counts were recorded for this clonotype. The chain couples TRBV5-1 to TRBJ2-5; no clear D. Germline CDR1 is SGHRS and CDR2 is YFSETQ. The ends were cut back, 1 base at V and 1 base at J, with 5 bases in the middle. The CDR3 spans 13 residues. The CDR3 nucleotides read TGCGCCAGCAGCTTGAGCAGCCAAGAGACCCAGTACTTC. This encodes CASSLSSQETQYF.

A few counts support this clonotype. This rearrangement joins TRBV10-3 to TRBJ2-1; the match to TRBD2 covers 8 bases. The CDR3 length is 14 residues. V shed 6 bases and J 9 bases; nucleotides not matched to a gene: 10. Germline values: CDR1 ENHRY, CDR2 SYGVKD. The CDR3 DNA reads as TGTGCCATCAGAGGACTAGCCGCATCCAGTGAGCAGTTCTTC. It is translated as CAIRGLAASSEQFF.

In its sample, this clonotype was seen many times. The chain couples TRBV6-6 to TRBJ1-2; 9 bases agree with TRBD1. The germline gives CDR1 MNHNY, CDR2 SVGAGI (reference sequence). This CDR3 spans 14 amino acids. Unmatched junction bases numbered 7, after V lost 4 bases and J lost 7 bases. The CDR3 bases are TGTGCCAGCAGTTTCGCACAGGGGGCTGGTGGCTACACCTTC. It yields the protein CASSFAQGAGGYTF.

This clonotype was seen more than once but under ten times. This rearrangement joins TRBV3-1 to TRBJ1-1, with D uncertain. V dropped 5 bases and J dropped 11 bases, with 15 bases sitting between them. The germline V gene encodes CDR1 LGHDT and CDR2 YNNKEL (reference sequence). The length of the CDR3 is 12 residues. In nucleotides, the CDR3 is TGTGCCAGCAGCTCCGGGCATTCCCGGGCTTTCTTT. Its translation: CASSSGHSRAFF.

This chain links TRBV20-1 with TRBJ2-7; 10 bases map to TRBD2. CDR3 length equals 14 residues. The J segment lost 2 bases and the V segment lost 3 bases, leaving 4 bases of the junction unmatched. The V gene's germline CDR1 is DFQATT and CDR2 SNEGSKA (reference sequence). Written as DNA, the CDR3 is TGCAGTGCTAGTTCTAGCGGGGGCACCTACGAGCAGTACTTC. Protein sequence: CSASSSGGTYEQYF.

The V call is TRBV5-1, the J call TRBJ2-5, with 7 bases matching TRBD2. The CDR3 loop spans 15 amino acids. V shed 1 base and J 5 bases; nucleotides not matched to a gene: 8. Germline values: CDR1 SGHRS, CDR2 YFSETQ. CDR3 region: CASSLLGLETETQYF. In nucleotides, the CDR3 is TGCGCCAGCAGCTTGCTAGGACTAGAAACGGAGACCCAGTACTTC.

J is TRBJ1-1 and V is TRBV6-6, with no clear D. Germline V gene lookup returns CDR1 MNHNY and CDR2 SVGAGI (reference sequence). The CDR3 is 13 residues long. Trimming stripped 0 bases from V and 8 bases from J, with 10 bases between. CDR3 sequence: CASSYSRAAEAFF. CDR3 bases: TGTGCCAGCAGTTACTCTCGGGCAGCAGAAGCTTTCTTT.

In this sample, this clonotype turned up many times. The V call is TRBV5-1, the J call TRBJ2-2; D remains ambiguous. Per the germline V gene, CDR1 is SGHRS and CDR2 is YFSETQ. This CDR3 has 12 residues. The germline V and J ends were trimmed by 4 bases and 7 bases, with 8 bases remaining between them. The CDR3 DNA reads as TGCGCCAGCAGCACGGCAGTCGGGGAGCTGTTTTTT. Encoded protein: CASSTAVGELFF.